This T cell receptor beta chain was captured in a study of cytomegalovirus exposure and HLA in healthy donors. PCR was performed using 60 Vbeta and 13 Jbeta primers. Original analysis: About 11 million shared chains were among the approximately 87 million unique TCR beta chains that a later analysis counted. Repertoires were generated with immunoSEQ multiplex PCR, while TCRdb's copy carries only in-frame clones and drops some. V and J calls and clone size are as listed in that table; D and trimming were resolved from the DNA. The sample consists of 190,000 or so clones, about four fifths of them appearing once. Per germline, CDR1 SGHVS and CDR2 FQNEAQ. The CDR3 length is 15 residues. V was clipped by 4 bases and J by 4 bases, with 16 bases between them.

The clonotype was recovered from a man between 50 and 59 years old in good health and CMV-seronegative. The chain carries TRBV7-8 and TRBJ1-1; the D gene is possibly TRBD1 (6 bases). Sequenced sample: PBMCs. The CDR3 nucleotides read TGTGCCAGCAGCTCATACAGGGCGGATGTCACTGAAGCTTTCTTT. Translation gives CASSSYRADVTEAFF.